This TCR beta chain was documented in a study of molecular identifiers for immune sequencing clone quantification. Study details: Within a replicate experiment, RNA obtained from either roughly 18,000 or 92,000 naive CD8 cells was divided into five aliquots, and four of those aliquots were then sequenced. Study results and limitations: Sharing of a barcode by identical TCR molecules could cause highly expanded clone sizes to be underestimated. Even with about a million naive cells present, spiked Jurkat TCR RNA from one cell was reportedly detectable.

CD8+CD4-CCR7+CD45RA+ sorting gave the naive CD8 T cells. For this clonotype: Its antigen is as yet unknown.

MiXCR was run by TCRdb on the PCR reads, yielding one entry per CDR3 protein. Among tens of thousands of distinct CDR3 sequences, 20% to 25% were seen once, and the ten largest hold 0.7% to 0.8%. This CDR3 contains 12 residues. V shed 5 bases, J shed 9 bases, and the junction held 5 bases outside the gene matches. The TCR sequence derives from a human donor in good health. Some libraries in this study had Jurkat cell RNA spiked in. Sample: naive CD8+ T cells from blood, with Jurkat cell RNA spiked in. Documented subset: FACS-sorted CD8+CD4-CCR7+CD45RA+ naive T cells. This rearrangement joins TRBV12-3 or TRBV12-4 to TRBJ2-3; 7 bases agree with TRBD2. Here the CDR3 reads CASSLHGGTQYF. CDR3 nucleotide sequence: TGTGCCAGCAGTCTTCACGGGGGGACGCAGTATTTT.